These T cell receptor beta chains were read from a single sample in a study of patients and donors after allogeneic stem cell transplantation. MiXCR was run by TCRdb on the RT-PCR reads, yielding one entry per CDR3 protein. The sample holds about a million distinct CDR3 sequences, roughly 18% seen once. Specimen: blood, either unsorted or a sorted T cell fraction (not recorded which). These receptors all stem from a human donor who was either an allogeneic HSCT recipient or a stem cell or donor lymphocyte infusion donor (not recorded which). It is not recorded whose cells these are; they may come from a transplant donor. Both conserved end residues are part of each CDR3. D genes are given only for firm matches. Clone size is stated in some rows and not others, as once, few, many or a class when expanded.

V gene: TRBV4-3
D gene: TRBD1
J gene: TRBJ1-2
clone size: few
CDR3 DNA: TGCGCCAGCAGCCAAGATCAGGGGGTCTATGGCTACACCTTC
CDR3 protein: CASSQDQGVYGYTF

V gene: TRBV10-3
D gene: -
J gene: TRBJ2-1
clone size: -
CDR3 DNA: TGTGCCATCAGTAACCGGGACTCTACCTACAATGAGCAGTTCTTC
CDR3 protein: CAISNRDSTYNEQFF

V gene: TRBV5-1
D gene: -
J gene: TRBJ1-2
clone size: many
CDR3 DNA: TGCGCCAGCAGCTCTGGGGAGACGGTCTATGGCTACACCTTC
CDR3 protein: CASSSGETVYGYTF

V gene: TRBV7-9
D gene: -
J gene: TRBJ1-2
clone size: -
CDR3 DNA: TGTGCCAGCAGCCCCGTGCAGTTGGGGGGCTACACCTTC
CDR3 protein: CASSPVQLGGYTF

V gene: TRBV6-5
D gene: TRBD2
J gene: TRBJ2-1
clone size: -
CDR3 DNA: TGTGCCAGCAGTTCCCCAACTAGCGGAGGCTACAATGAGCAGTTCTTC
CDR3 protein: CASSSPTSGGYNEQFF

V gene: TRBV3-1
D gene: -
J gene: TRBJ2-2
clone size: -
CDR3 DNA: TGTGCCAGCAGCCAACCGCGGCCCCGGGGCACCGGGGAGCTGTTTTTT
CDR3 protein: CASSQPRPRGTGELFF

V gene: TRBV10-2
D gene: -
J gene: TRBJ2-7
clone size: -
CDR3 DNA: TGCGCCAGCCCCACCGGGCGTGACGAGCAGTACTTC
CDR3 protein: CASPTGRDEQYF

V gene: TRBV6-2/TRBV6-3
D gene: TRBD1
J gene: TRBJ2-2
clone size: many
CDR3 DNA: TGTGCCAGCAGTTTACAGGGGGTTATGAGCGCGAACACCGGGGAGCTGTTTTTT
CDR3 protein: CASSLQGVMSANTGELFF

V gene: TRBV7-2
D gene: -
J gene: TRBJ2-7
clone size: few
CDR3 DNA: TGTGCCAGCAGCTTAGAGTACCAGGGCTACGAGCAGTACTTC
CDR3 protein: CASSLEYQGYEQYF

V gene: TRBV20-1
D gene: -
J gene: TRBJ2-5
clone size: few
CDR3 DNA: TGCAGTGCTAGATGGGCGGCACAAGAGACCCAGTACTTC
CDR3 protein: CSARWAAQETQYF

V gene: TRBV5-1
D gene: -
J gene: TRBJ2-2
clone size: few
CDR3 DNA: TGCGCCAGCAGCCCGATCGGGCTACCCACGAACACCGGGGAGCTGTTTTTT
CDR3 protein: CASSPIGLPTNTGELFF

V gene: TRBV5-5
D gene: TRBD1
J gene: TRBJ1-1
clone size: -
CDR3 DNA: TGTGCCAGCAGCTTACCGGGACAGTTGGTCGCTTTCTTT
CDR3 protein: CASSLPGQLVAFF

V gene: TRBV4-2
D gene: -
J gene: TRBJ2-2
clone size: -
CDR3 DNA: TGTGCCAGCAGCCTGCAGGGGAACCCGAACTCCGGGGAGCTGTTTTTT
CDR3 protein: CASSLQGNPNSGELFF

V gene: TRBV3-1
D gene: -
J gene: TRBJ1-5
clone size: -
CDR3 DNA: TGTGCCAGCAGCCAGTTCAGGGATAGCAATCAGCCCCAGCATTTT
CDR3 protein: CASSQFRDSNQPQHF

V gene: TRBV15
D gene: TRBD2
J gene: TRBJ2-5
clone size: few
CDR3 DNA: TGTGCCACCAGCAGAGTAAGGGCTAGCGGGATTGGAGAGACCCAGTACTTC
CDR3 protein: CATSRVRASGIGETQYF

V gene: TRBV19
D gene: -
J gene: TRBJ1-1
clone size: few
CDR3 DNA: TGTGCCAGTAGTATAGAGATACTGGGAGGGGCTGAAGCTTTCTTT
CDR3 protein: CASSIEILGGAEAFF

V gene: TRBV5-4
D gene: -
J gene: TRBJ2-1
clone size: -
CDR3 DNA: TGTGCCAGCAGCTCCCCCCCCAGCGGAATACGCACCTACAATGAGCAGTTCTTC
CDR3 protein: CASSSPPSGIRTYNEQFF

V gene: TRBV13
D gene: -
J gene: TRBJ2-1
clone size: many
CDR3 DNA: TGTGCCAGCAGCTGGACCCTTAATGAGCAGTTCTTC
CDR3 protein: CASSWTLNEQFF

V gene: TRBV19
D gene: -
J gene: TRBJ2-1
clone size: few
CDR3 DNA: TGTGCCAGTAGTACAGCCCACTACAATGAGCAGTTCTTC
CDR3 protein: CASSTAHYNEQFF

V gene: TRBV15
D gene: -
J gene: TRBJ1-1
clone size: -
CDR3 DNA: TGTGCCACCAGCATCAATGGGGACTTGAACACTGAAGCTTTCTTT
CDR3 protein: CATSINGDLNTEAFF

V gene: TRBV10-3
D gene: TRBD2
J gene: TRBJ2-3
clone size: few
CDR3 DNA: TGTGCCATCAGTGAGATGAGGAGCGGGAGTAAAGATACGCAGTATTTT
CDR3 protein: CAISEMRSGSKDTQYF

V gene: TRBV12-3/TRBV12-4
D gene: -
J gene: TRBJ1-6
clone size: -
CDR3 DNA: TGTGCCAGCAGCGGAAGCCCTATAGGTTTACCCCTCCACTTT
CDR3 protein: CASSGSPIGLPLHF

V gene: TRBV3-1
D gene: -
J gene: TRBJ1-5
clone size: -
CDR3 DNA: TGTGCCAGCAGCCAAGCGGGGGACTTGAGGCCCCAGCATTTT
CDR3 protein: CASSQAGDLRPQHF

V gene: TRBV12-3/TRBV12-4
D gene: -
J gene: TRBJ2-2
clone size: -
CDR3 DNA: TGTGCCAGCAGTTCGGGGGAGGGGGCCGGGGAGCTGTTTTTT
CDR3 protein: CASSSGEGAGELFF

V gene: TRBV6-1
D gene: TRBD2
J gene: TRBJ2-1
clone size: -
CDR3 DNA: TGTGCCAGCAGTGACTTTGGGACTAGCGGGGCCAATGAGCAGTTCTTC
CDR3 protein: CASSDFGTSGANEQFF

V gene: TRBV2
D gene: -
J gene: TRBJ2-5
clone size: -
CDR3 DNA: TGTGCCAGCACCCTGAGGAAATTCCGAGAGACCCAGTACTTC
CDR3 protein: CASTLRKFRETQYF

V gene: TRBV12-3/TRBV12-4
D gene: -
J gene: TRBJ1-6
clone size: many
CDR3 DNA: TGTGCCAGCAGTCCCAGCGGTTCCAAGGGCGTACCCCTCCACTTT
CDR3 protein: CASSPSGSKGVPLHF

V gene: TRBV7-2
D gene: TRBD2
J gene: TRBJ2-1
clone size: -
CDR3 DNA: TGTGCCAGCAGCTTAACCGCGGGGGGACCATCCTACAATGAGCAGTTCTTC
CDR3 protein: CASSLTAGGPSYNEQFF

V gene: TRBV7-9
D gene: -
J gene: TRBJ2-1
clone size: -
CDR3 DNA: TGTGCCAGCAGCTTGGATAGGCCGGGCAATGAGCAGTTCTTC
CDR3 protein: CASSLDRPGNEQFF